Listed here is a single TCR beta chain. This entry is derived from a study of shared clonotypes between healthy human individuals. The data were produced by immunoSEQ multiplex PCR, yet TCRdb's version contains in-frame clones alone and is incomplete. Of some 1 million clones listed, 65% to 80% are singletons. Sequences were obtained from memory CD4+ T cells sorted from blood. The subset: CD45RA-negative fraction. This TCR was recovered from a man aged 18 to 30 in good health.

The CDR3 loop reads CASSLKGGEEKLFF. CDR3 DNA sequence: TGTGCCAGCAGCTTGAAGGGGGGTGAGGAAAAACTGTTTTTT. The chain carries TRBV5-4 and TRBJ1-4; maybe TRBD1 (6 bases). The V and J ends lost 1 base and 8 bases respectively, with 12 bases between them. The CDR3 totals 14 residues. Germline-derived CDR1 and CDR2 are SGHNT and YYREEE (reference sequence).